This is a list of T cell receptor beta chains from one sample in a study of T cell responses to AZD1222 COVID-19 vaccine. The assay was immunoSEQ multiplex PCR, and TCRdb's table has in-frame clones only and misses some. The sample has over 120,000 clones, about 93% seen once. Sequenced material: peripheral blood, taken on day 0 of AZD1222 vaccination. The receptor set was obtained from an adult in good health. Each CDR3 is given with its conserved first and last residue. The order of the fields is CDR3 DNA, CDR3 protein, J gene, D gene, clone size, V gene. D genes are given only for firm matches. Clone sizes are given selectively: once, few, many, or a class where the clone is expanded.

DNA: TGTGCCAGCAGCCAGGAGAAGACTAGCGGAGACCGATGCTCCTACAATGAGCAGTTCTTC
CDR3: CASSQEKTSGDRCSYNEQFF
J: TRBJ2-1
D: NA
size: NA
V: TRBV21-1

DNA: TGCGCCAGCAGCCGGGGAAGCGGGAACACTGAAGCTTTCTTT
CDR3: CASSRGSGNTEAFF
J: TRBJ1-1
D: NA
size: few
V: TRBV5-1

DNA: TGTGCCAGCACCGCGGATACGGCCTATGGCTACACCTTC
CDR3: CASTADTAYGYTF
J: TRBJ1-2
D: NA
size: NA
V: TRBV11-3

DNA: TGTGCCAGCAGCTTTTTTAGGGTGACCACCCTCGGGCCCCTCCACTTT
CDR3: CASSFFRVTTLGPLHF
J: TRBJ1-6
D: NA
size: NA
V: TRBV11-2

DNA: TGCGCCAGCAGCCCCCTAGCGAGAAACACAGATACGCAGTATTTT
CDR3: CASSPLARNTDTQYF
J: TRBJ2-3
D: NA
size: once
V: TRBV4-1

DNA: TGTGCCACCAGCAGAGATCAAAGGGGGACCCACTACGAGCAGTACTTC
CDR3: CATSRDQRGTHYEQYF
J: TRBJ2-7
D: NA
size: NA
V: TRBV15

DNA: TGCGCCAGCAGCCAAGATCCTCGGGGGGGAAGGGGTGAGCAGTTCTTC
CDR3: CASSQDPRGGRGEQFF
J: TRBJ2-1
D: TRBD2
size: NA
V: TRBV4-3

DNA: TGTGCCAGTAGTATTAATTATCTGGAGGGACAAGGCTACACCTTC
CDR3: CASSINYLEGQGYTF
J: TRBJ1-2
D: NA
size: NA
V: TRBV19

DNA: TGCGCCAGCAGCTCGGTAGGGGCCGGGGACAATGAGCAGTTCTTC
CDR3: CASSSVGAGDNEQFF
J: TRBJ2-1
D: NA
size: NA
V: TRBV5-1

DNA: TGTGCCAGCAGTGAAGGAAAATGGGTGGGACCAACTAATGAAAAACTGTTTTTT
CDR3: CASSEGKWVGPTNEKLFF
J: TRBJ1-4
D: NA
size: NA
V: TRBV2

DNA: TGCGCCAGCAGCCAAGTTACTGGGACTTTGAACACTGAAGCTTTCTTT
CDR3: CASSQVTGTLNTEAFF
J: TRBJ1-1
D: NA
size: NA
V: TRBV4-1

DNA: TGTGCCAGCAGCTTTTTCCGGGACAGGCAGGAGACCCAGTACTTC
CDR3: CASSFFRDRQETQYF
J: TRBJ2-5
D: TRBD1
size: NA
V: TRBV11-3

DNA: TGTGCCATCAGCGGTCAGGGTGAAGCTTTCTTT
CDR3: CAISGQGEAFF
J: TRBJ1-1
D: NA
size: few
V: TRBV10-3

DNA: TGTGCCACCAGTGACCCGGCGCGGACCGGGCTTAATGAAAAACTGTTTTTT
CDR3: CATSDPARTGLNEKLFF
J: TRBJ1-4
D: NA
size: NA
V: TRBV24-1